This T cell receptor beta chain originates from a study of monozygotic twins with inflammatory bowel disease. TCRalpha and TCRbeta cDNA went through two nested PCRs of around 15 and 10 cycles. TCRdb reworked the 5' RACE reads into one entry per CDR3 protein, no DNA. This specimen shows approximately 400,000 distinct CDR3 sequences; the ten leading clones hold approximately 2.8%. Germline loops: CDR1 SGHRS, CDR2 YFSETQ. The length of the CDR3 is 13 residues. Sequencing was carried out using blood. The origin of this receptor is a human donor with ulcerative colitis or Crohn's disease, or a healthy co-twin of an affected twin (not recorded which). The chain uses TRBV5-1 and TRBJ2-1; without DNA, the TCRdb call of TRBD2 cannot be checked. This CDR3 is CASRDGPGDEQFF.